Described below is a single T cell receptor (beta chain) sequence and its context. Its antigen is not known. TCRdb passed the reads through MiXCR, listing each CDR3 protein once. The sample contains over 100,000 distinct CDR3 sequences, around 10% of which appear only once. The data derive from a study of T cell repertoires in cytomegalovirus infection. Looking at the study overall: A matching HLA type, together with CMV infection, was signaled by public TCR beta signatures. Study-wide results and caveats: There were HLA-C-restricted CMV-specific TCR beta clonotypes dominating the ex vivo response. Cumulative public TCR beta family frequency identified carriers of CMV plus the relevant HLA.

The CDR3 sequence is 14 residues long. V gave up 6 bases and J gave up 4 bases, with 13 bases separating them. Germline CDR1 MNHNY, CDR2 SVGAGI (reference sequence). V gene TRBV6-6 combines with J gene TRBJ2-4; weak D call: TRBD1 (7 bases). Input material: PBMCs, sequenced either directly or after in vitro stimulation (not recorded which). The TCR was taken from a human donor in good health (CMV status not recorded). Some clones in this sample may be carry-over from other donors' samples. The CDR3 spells CASRPSGGKNIQYF. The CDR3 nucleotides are TGTGCCAGCAGGCCCTCAGGGGGGAAAAACATTCAGTACTTC.